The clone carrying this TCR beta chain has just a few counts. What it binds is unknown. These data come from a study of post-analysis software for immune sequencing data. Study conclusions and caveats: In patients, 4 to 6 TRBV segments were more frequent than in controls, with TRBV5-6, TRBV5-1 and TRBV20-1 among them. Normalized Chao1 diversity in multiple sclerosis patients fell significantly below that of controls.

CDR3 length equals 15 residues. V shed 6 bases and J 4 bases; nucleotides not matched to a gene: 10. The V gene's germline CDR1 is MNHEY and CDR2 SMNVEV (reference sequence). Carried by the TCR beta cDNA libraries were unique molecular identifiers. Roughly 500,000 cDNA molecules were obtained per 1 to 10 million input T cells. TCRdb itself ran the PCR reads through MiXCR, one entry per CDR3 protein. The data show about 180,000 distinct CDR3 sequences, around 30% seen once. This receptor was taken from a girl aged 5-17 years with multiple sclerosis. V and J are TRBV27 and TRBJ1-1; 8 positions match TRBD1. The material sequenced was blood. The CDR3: CASRLAPTGGTEAFF. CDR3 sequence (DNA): TGTGCCAGCAGGTTAGCCCCAACAGGGGGCACTGAAGCTTTCTTT.